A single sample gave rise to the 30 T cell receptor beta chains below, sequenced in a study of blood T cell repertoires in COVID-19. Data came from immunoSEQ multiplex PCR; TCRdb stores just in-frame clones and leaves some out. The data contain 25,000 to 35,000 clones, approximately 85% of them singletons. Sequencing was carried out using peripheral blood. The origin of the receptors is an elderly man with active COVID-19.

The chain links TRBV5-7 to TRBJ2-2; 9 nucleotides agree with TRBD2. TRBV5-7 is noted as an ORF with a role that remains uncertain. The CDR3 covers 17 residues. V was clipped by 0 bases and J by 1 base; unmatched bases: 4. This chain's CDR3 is CASSLVGLALNTGELFF. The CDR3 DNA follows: TGTGCCAGCAGCTTGGTGGGACTAGCCCTGAACACCGGGGAGCTGTTTTTT.

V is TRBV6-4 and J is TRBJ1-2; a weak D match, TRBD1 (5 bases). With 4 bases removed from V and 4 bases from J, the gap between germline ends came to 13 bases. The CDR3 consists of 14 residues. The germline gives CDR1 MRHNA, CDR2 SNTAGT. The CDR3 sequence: CASSAGLGAYGYTF. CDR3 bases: TGTGCCAGCAGTGCGGGACTAGGAGCCTATGGCTACACCTTC.

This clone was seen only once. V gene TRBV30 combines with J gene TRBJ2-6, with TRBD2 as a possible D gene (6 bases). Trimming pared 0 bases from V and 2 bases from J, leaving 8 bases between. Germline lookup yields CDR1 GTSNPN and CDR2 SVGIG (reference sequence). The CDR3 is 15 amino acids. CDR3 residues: CAWSVGGTGANVLTF. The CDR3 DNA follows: TGTGCCTGGAGTGTTGGGGGGACTGGGGCCAACGTCCTGACTTTC.

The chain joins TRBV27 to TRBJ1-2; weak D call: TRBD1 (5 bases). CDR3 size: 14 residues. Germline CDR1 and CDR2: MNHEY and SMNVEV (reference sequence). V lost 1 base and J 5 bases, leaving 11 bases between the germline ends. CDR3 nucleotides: TGTGCCAGCAGTTTATTGGGGCGCGGTTATGGCTACACCTTC. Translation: CASSLLGRGYGYTF.

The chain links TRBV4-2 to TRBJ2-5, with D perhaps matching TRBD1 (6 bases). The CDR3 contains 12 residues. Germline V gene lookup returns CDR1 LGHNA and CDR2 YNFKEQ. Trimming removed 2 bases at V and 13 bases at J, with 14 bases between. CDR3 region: CASSQPGVYLYF. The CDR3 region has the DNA TGTGCCAGCAGCCAACCAGGGGTGTATTTGTACTTC.

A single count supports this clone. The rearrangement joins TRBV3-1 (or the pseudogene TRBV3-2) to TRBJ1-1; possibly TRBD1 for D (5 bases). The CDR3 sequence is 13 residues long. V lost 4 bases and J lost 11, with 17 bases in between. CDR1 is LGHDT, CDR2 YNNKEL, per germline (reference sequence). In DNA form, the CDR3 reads TGTGCCAGCAGCCGGGGGGTCGACACGTTGGCTTTCTTT. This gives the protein CASSRGVDTLAFF.

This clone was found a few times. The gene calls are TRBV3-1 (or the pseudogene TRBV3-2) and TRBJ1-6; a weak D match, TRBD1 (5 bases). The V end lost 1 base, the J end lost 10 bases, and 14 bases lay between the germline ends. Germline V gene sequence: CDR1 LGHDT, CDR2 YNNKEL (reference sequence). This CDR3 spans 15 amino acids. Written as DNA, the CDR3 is TGTGCCAGCAGCCAAGGTAGGGGCGGTGGGTCACCCCTCCACTTT. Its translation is CASSQGRGGGSPLHF.

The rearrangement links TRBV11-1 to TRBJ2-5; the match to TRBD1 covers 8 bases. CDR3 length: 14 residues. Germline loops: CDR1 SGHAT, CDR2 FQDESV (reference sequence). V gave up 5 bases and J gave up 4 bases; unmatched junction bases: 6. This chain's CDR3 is CASSMDRDTETQYF. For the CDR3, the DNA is TGTGCCAGCAGCATGGACAGGGACACAGAGACCCAGTACTTC.

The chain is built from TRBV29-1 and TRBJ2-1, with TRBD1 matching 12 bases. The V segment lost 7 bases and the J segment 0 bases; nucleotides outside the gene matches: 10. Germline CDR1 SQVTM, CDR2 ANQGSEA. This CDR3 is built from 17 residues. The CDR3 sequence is CSAAGTGGAGSYNEQFF. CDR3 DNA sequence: TGCAGCGCCGCCGGGACAGGGGGCGCGGGCTCCTACAATGAGCAGTTCTTC.

The CDR3 spells CTSSHSSGELFF. CDR3 sequence (DNA): TGCACCAGCAGCCATAGCAGCGGGGAGCTGTTTTTT. This chain connects TRBV1 to TRBJ2-2; the DNA was not compared with TRBD2, the D call given in the table. TRBV1 is listed as a pseudogene. The CDR3 loop spans 12 amino acids.

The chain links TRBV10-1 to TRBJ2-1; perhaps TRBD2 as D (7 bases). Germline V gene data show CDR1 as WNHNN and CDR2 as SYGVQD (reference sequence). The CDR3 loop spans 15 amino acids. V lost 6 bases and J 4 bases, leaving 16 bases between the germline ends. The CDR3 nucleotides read TGCGCCAGCAGAGGCGGGGGCAATCGGTACAATGAGCAGTTCTTC. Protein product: CASRGGGNRYNEQFF.

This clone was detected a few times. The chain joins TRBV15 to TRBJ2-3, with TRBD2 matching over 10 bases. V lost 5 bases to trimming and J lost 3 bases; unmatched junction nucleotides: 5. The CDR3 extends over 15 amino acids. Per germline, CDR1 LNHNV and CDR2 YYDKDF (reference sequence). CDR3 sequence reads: CATSGERGGTDTQYF. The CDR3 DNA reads TGTGCCACCAGCGGGGAGCGGGGGGGAACAGATACGCAGTATTTT.

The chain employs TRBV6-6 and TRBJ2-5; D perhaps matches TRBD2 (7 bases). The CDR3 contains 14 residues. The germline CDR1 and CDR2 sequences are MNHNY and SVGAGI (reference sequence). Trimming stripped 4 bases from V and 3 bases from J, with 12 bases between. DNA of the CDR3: TGTGCCAGCAGTTGGGGGGGCCAGGAAGAGACCCAGTACTTC. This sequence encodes CASSWGGQEETQYF.

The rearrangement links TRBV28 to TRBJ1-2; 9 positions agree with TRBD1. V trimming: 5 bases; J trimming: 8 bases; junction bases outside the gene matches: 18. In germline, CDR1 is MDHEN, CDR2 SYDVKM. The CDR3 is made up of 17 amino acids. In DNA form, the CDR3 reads TGTGCCAGCAGTCCGCCGGGACAGGGAATTATTACGGGGGGCTACACCTTC. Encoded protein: CASSPPGQGIITGGYTF.

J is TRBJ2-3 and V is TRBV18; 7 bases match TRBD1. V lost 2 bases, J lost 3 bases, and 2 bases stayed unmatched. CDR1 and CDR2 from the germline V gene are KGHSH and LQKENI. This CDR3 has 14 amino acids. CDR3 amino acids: CASSPYRGTDTQYF. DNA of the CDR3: TGTGCCAGCTCACCATACAGGGGAACAGATACGCAGTATTTT.

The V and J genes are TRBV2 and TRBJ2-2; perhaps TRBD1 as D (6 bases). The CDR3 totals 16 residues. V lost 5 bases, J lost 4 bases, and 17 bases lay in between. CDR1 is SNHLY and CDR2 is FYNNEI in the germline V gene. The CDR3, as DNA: TGTGCCAGCAGTTATCAGGGGAAAGGGGTCACCGGGGAGCTGTTTTTT. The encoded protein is CASSYQGKGVTGELFF.

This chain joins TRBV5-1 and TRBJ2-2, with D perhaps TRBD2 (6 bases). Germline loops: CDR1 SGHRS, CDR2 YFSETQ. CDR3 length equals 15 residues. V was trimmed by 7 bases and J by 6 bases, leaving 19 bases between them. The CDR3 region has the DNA TGCGCCAGCCGGGTATTAGCGGCTATTTCCGGGGAGCTGTTTTTT. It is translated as CASRVLAAISGELFF.

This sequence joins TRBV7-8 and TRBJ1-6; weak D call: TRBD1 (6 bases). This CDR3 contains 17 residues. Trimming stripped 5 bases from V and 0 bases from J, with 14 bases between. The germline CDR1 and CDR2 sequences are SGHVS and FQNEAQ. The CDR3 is CASSRDMPSSYNSPLHF. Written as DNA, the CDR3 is TGTGCCAGCAGCAGGGACATGCCGAGCTCCTATAATTCACCCCTCCACTTT.

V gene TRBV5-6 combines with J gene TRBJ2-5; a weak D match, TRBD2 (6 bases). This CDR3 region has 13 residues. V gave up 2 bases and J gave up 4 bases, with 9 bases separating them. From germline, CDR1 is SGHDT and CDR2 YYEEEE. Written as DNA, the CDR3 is TGTGCCAGCAGCTTCGGAGCGGGAGAGACCCAGTACTTC. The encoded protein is CASSFGAGETQYF.

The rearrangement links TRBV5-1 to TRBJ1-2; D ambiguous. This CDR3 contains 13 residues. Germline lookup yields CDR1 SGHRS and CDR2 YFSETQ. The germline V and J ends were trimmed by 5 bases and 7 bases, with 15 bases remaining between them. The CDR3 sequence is CASRAAATGGYTF. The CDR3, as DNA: TGCGCCAGCAGGGCCGCGGCGACGGGTGGCTACACCTTC.

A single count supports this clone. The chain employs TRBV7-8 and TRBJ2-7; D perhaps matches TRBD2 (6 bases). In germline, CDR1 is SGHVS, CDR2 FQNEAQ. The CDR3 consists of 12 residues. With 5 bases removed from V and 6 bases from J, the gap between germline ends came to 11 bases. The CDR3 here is CASSKGLSEQYF. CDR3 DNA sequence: TGTGCCAGCAGCAAGGGACTCTCCGAGCAGTACTTC.

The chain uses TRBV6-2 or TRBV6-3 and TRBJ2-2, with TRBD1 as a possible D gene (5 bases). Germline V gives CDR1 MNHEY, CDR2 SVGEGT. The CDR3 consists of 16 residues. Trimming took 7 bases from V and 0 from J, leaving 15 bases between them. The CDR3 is CASTPGQGSNTGELFF. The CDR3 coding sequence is TGTGCCAGCACCCCAGGGCAGGGATCGAACACCGGGGAGCTGTTTTTT.

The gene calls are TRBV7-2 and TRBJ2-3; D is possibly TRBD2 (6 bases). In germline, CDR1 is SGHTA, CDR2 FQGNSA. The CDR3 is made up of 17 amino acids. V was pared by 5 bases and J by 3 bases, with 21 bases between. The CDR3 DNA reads TGTGCCAGCAGCCGTATAAAGGGAGGCAGGGCAACAGATACGCAGTATTTT. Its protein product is CASSRIKGGRATDTQYF.

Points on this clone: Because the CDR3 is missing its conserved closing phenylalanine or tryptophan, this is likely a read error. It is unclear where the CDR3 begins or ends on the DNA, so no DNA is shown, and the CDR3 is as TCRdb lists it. The CDR3 is CATSDPPSQGMLGGGI. The chain employs TRBV24-1 and TRBJ1-1; the table assigns TRBD1, which was not confirmed against the DNA. The CDR3 length is 16 residues, termini included. Germline V CDR1 and CDR2: KGHDR, SFDVKD.

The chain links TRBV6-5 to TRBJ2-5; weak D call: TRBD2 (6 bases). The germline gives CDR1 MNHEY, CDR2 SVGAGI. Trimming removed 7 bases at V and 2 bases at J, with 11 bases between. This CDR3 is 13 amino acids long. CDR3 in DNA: TGTGCCAGCAAGCGGGCGGTTCAAGAGACCCAGTACTTC. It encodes CASKRAVQETQYF.

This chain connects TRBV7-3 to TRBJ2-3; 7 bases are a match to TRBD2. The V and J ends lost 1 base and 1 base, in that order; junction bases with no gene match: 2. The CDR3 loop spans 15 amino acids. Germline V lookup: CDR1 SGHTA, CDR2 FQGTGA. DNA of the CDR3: TGTGCCAGCAGCTTAATGGCGGGGGGCACAGATACGCAGTATTTT. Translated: CASSLMAGGTDTQYF.

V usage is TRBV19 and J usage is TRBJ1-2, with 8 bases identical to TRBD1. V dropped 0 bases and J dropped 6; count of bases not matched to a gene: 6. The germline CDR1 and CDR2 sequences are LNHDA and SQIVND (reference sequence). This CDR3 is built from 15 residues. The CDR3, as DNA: TGTGCCAGTAGTATAGAGCCAGGGGGCTGGGATGGCTACACCTTC. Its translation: CASSIEPGGWDGYTF.

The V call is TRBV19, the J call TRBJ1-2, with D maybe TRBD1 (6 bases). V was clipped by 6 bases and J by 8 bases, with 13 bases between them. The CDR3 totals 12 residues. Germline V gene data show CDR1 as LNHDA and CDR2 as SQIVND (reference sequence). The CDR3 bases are TGTGCCAGTAGCTACTACAGGGACGGCTACACCTTC. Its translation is CASSYYRDGYTF.

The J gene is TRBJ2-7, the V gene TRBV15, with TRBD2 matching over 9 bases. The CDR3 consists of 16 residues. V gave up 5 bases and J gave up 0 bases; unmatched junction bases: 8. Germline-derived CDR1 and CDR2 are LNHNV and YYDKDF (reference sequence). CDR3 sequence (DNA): TGTGCCACCAGCCCCCGACTAGCGGTTACCTCCTACGAGCAGTACTTC. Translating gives CATSPRLAVTSYEQYF. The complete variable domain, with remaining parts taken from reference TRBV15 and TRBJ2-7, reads DAMVIQNPRYQVTQFGKPVTLSCSQTLNHNVMYWYQQKSSQAPKLLFHYYDKDFNNEADTPDNFQSRRPNTSFCFLDIRSPGLGDTAMYLCATSPRLAVTSYEQYFGPGTRLTVT.

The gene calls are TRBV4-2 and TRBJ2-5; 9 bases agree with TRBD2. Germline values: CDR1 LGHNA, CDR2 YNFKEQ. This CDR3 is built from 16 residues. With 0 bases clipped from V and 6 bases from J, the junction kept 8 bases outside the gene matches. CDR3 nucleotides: TGTGCCAGCAGCCAAGAAGGGACTAGCTTATCCCAGACCCAGTACTTC. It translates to CASSQEGTSLSQTQYF.